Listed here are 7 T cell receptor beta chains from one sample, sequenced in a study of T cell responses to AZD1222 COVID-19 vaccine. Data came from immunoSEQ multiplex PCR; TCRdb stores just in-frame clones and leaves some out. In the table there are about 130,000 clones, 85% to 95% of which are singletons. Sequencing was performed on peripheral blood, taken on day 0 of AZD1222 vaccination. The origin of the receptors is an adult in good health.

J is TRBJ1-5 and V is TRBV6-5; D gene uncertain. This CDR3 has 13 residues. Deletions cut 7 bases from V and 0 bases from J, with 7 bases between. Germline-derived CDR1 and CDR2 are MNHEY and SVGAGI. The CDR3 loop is CASIVDSNQPQHF. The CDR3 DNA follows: TGTGCCAGCATTGTGGATAGCAATCAGCCCCAGCATTTT.

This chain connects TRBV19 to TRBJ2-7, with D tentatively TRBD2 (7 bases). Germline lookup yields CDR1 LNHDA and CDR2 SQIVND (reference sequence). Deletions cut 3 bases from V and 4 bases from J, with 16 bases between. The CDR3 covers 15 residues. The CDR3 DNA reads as TGTGCCAGTAGTATTACGCGGGGGCAGGCGTACGAGCAGTACTTC. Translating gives CASSITRGQAYEQYF. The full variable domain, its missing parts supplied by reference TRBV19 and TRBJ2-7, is DGGITQSPKYLFRKEGQNVTLSCEQNLNHDAMYWYRQDPGQGLRLIYYSQIVNDFQKGDIAEGYSVSREKKESFPLTVTSAQKNPTAFYLCASSITRGQAYEQYFGPGTRLTVT.

Here the CDR3 DNA reads TGTGCCAGCAGTTTAACTGAAAAACTGTTTTTT. As protein: CASSLTEKLFF. V is TRBV28 and J is TRBJ1-4; unclear D gene. Germline loops: CDR1 MDHEN, CDR2 SYDVKM. Trimming took off 2 bases at V and 7 bases at J, with 2 bases between the two ends. The length of the CDR3 is 11 residues.

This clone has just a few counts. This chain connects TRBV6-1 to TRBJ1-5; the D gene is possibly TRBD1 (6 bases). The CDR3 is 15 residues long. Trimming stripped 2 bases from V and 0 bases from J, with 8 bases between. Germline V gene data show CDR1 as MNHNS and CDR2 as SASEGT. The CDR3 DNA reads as TGTGCCAGCAGTGAACAGGGGATTAGCAATCAGCCCCAGCATTTT. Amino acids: CASSEQGISNQPQHF.

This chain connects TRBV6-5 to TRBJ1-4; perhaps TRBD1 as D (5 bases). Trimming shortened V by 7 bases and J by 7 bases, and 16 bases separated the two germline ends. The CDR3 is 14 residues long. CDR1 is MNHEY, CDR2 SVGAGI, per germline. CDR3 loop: CASTPRGGVEKLFF. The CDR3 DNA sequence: TGTGCCAGCACCCCAAGGGGAGGGGTTGAAAAACTGTTTTTT.

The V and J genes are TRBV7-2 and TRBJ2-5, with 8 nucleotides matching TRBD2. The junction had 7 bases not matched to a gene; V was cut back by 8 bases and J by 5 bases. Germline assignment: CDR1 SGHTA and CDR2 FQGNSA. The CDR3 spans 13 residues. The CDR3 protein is CASAGGRSETQYF. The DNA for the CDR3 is TGTGCCAGCGCGGGCGGGAGGTCGGAGACCCAGTACTTC. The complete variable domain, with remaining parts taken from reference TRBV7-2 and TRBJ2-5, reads GAGVSQSPSNKVTEKGKDVELRCDPISGHTALYWYRQSLGQGLEFLIYFQGNSAPDKSGLPSDRFSAERTGGSVSTLTIQRTQQEDSAVYLCASAGGRSETQYFGPGTRLLVL.

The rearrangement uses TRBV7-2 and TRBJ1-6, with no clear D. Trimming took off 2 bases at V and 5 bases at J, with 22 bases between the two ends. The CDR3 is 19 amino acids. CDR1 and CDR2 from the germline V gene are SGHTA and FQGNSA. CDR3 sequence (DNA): TGTGCCAGCAGCTTATTTCCATGGTCTCCCATAGTGAATAATTCACCCCTCCACTTT. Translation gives CASSLFPWSPIVNNSPLHF.